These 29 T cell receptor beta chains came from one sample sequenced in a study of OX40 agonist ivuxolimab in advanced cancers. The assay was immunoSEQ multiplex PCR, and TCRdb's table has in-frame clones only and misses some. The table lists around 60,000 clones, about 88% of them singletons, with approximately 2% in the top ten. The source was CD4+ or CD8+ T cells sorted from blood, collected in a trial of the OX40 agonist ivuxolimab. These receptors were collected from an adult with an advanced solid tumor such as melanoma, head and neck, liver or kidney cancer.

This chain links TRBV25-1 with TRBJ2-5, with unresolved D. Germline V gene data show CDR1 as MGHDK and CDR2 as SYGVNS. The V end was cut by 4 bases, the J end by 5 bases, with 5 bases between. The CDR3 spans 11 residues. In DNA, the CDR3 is TGTGCCAGCAGTGTTGGGGAGACCCAGTACTTC. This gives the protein CASSVGETQYF.

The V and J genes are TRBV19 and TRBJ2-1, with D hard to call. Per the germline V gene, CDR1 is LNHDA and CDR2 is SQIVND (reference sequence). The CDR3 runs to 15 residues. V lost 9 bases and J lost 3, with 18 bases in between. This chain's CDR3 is CASSTEFKGYNEQFF. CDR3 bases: TGTGCCAGCAGCACTGAATTTAAGGGCTACAATGAGCAGTTCTTC.

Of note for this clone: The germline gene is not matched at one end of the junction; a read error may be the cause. This CDR3 reads CSSGGRTGELFF. The CDR3 DNA follows: TGCTCTTCGGGGGGAAGGACCGGGGAGCTGTTTTTT. The V call is TRBV30, the J call TRBJ2-2; 7 bases are a match to TRBD2. CDR1 is GTSNPN, CDR2 SVGIG, per germline (reference sequence). The CDR3 spans 12 residues.

The CDR3 DNA reads TGTGCCCAAGACTCTGGAAACACCATATATTTT. This sequence encodes CAQDSGNTIYF. This chain uses TRBV30 with TRBJ1-3, with D unresolved. The CDR3 consists of 11 residues. Germline loops: CDR1 GTSNPN, CDR2 SVGIG (reference sequence). Trimming cost V 8 bases and J 0 bases, with 5 bases left between them.

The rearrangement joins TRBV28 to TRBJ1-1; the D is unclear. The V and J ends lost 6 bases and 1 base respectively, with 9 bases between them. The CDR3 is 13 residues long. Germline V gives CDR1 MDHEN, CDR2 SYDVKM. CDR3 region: CASSQPPNTEAFF. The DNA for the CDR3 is TGTGCCAGCAGCCAACCCCCGAACACTGAAGCTTTCTTT.

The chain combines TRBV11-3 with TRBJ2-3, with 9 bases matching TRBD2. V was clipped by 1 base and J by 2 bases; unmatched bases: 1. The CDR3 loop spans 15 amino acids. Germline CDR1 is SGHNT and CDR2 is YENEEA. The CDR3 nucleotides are TGTGCCAGCAGCTTAGGCGGGGGGGCCACAGATACGCAGTATTTT. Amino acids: CASSLGGGATDTQYF. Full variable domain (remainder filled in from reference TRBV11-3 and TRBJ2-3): EAGVVQSPRYKIIEKKQPVAFWCNPISGHNTLYWYLQNLGQGPELLIRYENEEAVDDSQLPKDRFSAERLKGVDSTLKIQPAELGDSAVYLCASSLGGGATDTQYFGPGTRLTVL.

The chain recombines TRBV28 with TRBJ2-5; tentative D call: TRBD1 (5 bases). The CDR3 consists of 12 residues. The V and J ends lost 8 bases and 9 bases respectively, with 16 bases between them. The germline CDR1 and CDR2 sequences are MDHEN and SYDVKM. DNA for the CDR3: TGTGCCAGCTGGGGCCATTTAGGGGCCCAGTACTTC. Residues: CASWGHLGAQYF. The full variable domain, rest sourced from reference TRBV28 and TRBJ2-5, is DVKVTQSSRYLVKRTGEKVFLECVQDMDHENMFWYRQDPGLGLRLIYFSYDVKMKEKGDIPEGYSVSREKKERFSLILESASTNQTSMYLCASWGHLGAQYFGPGTRLLVL.

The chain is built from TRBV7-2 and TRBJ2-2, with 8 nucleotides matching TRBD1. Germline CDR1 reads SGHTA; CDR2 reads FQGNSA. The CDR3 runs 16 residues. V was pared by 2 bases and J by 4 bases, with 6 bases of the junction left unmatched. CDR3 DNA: TGTGCCAGCAGCTTAATCCCAGGGGGCCCCACCGGGGAGCTGTTTTTT. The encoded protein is CASSLIPGGPTGELFF.

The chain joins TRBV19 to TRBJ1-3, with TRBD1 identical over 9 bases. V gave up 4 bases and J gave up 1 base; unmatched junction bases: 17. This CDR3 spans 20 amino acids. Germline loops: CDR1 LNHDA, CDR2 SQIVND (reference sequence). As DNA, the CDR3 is TGTGCCAGTAGTAAAACCCCAAACCCCGCGACAGGGGGATCTGGAAACACCATATATTTT. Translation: CASSKTPNPATGGSGNTIYF.

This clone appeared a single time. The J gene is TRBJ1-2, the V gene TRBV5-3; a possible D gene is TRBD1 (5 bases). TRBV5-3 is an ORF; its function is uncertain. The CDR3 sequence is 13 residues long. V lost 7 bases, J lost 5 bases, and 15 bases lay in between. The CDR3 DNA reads TGTGCCAGACTTGAGGGGTTAGGATATGGCTACACCTTC. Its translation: CARLEGLGYGYTF.

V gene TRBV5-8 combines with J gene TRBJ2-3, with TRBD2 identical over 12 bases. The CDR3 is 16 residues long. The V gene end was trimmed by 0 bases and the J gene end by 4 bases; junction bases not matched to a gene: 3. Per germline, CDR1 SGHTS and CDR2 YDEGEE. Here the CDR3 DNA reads TGTGCCAGCAGCTTGGGACTAGCGGGAGATTCAGATACGCAGTATTTT. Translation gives CASSLGLAGDSDTQYF. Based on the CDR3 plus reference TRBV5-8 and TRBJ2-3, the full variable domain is EAGVTQSPTHLIKTRGQQATLRCSPISGHTSVYWYQQALGLGLQFLLWYDEGEERNRGNFPPRFSGRQFPNYSSELNVNALELEDSALYLCASSLGLAGDSDTQYFGPGTRLTVL.

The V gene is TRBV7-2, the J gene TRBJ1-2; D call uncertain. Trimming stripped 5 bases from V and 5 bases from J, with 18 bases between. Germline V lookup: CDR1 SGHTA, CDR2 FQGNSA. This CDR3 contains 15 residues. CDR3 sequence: CASSPPAIEAYGYTF. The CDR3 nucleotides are TGTGCCAGCAGCCCCCCCGCGATTGAAGCTTATGGCTACACCTTC.

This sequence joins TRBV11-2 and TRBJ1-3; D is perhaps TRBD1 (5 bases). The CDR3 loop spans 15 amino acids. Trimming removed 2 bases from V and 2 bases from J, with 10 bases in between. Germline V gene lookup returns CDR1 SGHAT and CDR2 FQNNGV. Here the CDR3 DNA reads TGTGCCAGCAGCTTATGGTGGGGGGCTGGAAACACCATATATTTT. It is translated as CASSLWWGAGNTIYF.

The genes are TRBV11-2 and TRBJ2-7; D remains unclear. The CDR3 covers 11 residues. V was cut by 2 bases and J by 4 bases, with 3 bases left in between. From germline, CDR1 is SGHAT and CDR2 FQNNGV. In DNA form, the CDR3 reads TGTGCCAGCAGCTTAACATACGAGCAGTACTTC. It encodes CASSLTYEQYF.

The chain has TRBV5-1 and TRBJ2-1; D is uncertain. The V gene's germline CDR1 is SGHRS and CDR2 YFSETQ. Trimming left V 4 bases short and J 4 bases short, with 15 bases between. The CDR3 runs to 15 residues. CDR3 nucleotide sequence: TGCGCCAGCAGCCAGGACGGCCCCTTATACAATGAGCAGTTCTTC. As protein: CASSQDGPLYNEQFF.

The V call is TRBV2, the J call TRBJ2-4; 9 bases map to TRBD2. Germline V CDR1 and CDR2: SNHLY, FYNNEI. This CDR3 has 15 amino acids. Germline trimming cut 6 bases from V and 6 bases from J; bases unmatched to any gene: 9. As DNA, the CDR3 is TGTGCCAGCAGGGAGACTGGCGGGGGGGTAAACATTCAGTACTTC. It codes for CASRETGGGVNIQYF.

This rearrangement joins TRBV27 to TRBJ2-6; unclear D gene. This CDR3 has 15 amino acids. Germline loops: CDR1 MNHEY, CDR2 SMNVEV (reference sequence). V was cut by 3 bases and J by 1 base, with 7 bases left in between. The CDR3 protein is CASSFVASGANVLTF. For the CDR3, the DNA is TGTGCCAGCAGTTTTGTCGCTTCTGGGGCCAACGTCCTGACTTTC. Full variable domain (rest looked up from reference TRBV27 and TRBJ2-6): EAQVTQNPRYLITVTGKKLTVTCSQNMNHEYMSWYRQDPGLGLRQIYYSMNVEVTDKGDVPEGYKVSRKEKRNFPLILESPSPNQTSLYFCASSFVASGANVLTFGAGSRLTVL.

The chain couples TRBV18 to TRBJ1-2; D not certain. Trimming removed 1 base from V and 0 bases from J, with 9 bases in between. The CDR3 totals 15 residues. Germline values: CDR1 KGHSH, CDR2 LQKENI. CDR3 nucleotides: TGTGCCAGCTCACCACTTGAGACTCCTAACTATGGCTACACCTTC. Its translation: CASSPLETPNYGYTF.

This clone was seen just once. The chain's CDR3 is CASSLLGTGVSKNIQYF. Here the CDR3 DNA reads TGTGCCAGCAGTTTATTAGGGACAGGGGTGTCCAAAAACATTCAGTACTTC. The V call is TRBV28, the J call TRBJ2-4; 10 nucleotides agree with TRBD1. The CDR3 covers 17 residues. Germline values: CDR1 MDHEN, CDR2 SYDVKM. The V gene end was trimmed by 1 base and the J gene end by 2 bases; junction bases not matched to a gene: 5.

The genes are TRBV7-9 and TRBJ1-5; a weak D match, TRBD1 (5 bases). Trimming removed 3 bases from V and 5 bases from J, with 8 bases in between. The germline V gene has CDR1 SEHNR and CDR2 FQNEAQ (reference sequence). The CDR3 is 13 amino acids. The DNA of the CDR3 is TGTGCCAGCAGCTTGACAGCCGATCAGCCCCAGCATTTT. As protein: CASSLTADQPQHF.

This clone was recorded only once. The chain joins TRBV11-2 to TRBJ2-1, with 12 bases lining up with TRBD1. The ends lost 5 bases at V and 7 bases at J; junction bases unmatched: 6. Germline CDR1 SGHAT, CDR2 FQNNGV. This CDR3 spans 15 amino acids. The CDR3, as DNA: TGTGCCAGCAGCCCGGGACAGGGGGCCGATAATGAGCAGTTCTTC. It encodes CASSPGQGADNEQFF.

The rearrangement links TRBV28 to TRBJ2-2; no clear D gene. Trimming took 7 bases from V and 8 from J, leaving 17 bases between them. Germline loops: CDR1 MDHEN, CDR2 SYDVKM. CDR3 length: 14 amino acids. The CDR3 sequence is CASTGTPPGGELFF. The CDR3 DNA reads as TGTGCCAGCACCGGAACCCCTCCTGGAGGGGAGCTGTTTTTT.

The CDR3, as DNA: TGTGCCAGCAGCAAACAGGGAGCGGGTGAGCAGTACTTC. Protein sequence: CASSKQGAGEQYF. The rearrangement joins TRBV11-2 to TRBJ2-7; D may correspond to TRBD1 or TRBD2 (6 bases each). The CDR3 covers 13 residues. The V gene lost 5 bases and the J gene lost 7 bases, with 15 bases spanning the gap. The germline CDR1 and CDR2 sequences are SGHAT and FQNNGV.

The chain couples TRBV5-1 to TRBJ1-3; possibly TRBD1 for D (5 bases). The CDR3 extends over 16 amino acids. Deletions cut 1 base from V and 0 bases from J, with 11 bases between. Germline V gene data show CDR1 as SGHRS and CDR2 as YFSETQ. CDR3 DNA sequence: TGCGCCAGCAGCTTGCGATGGGGCTTCTCTGGAAACACCATATATTTT. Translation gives CASSLRWGFSGNTIYF.

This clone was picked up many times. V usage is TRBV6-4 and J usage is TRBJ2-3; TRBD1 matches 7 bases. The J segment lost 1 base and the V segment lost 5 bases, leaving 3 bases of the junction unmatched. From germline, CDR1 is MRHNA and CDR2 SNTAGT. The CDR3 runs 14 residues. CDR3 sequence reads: CASSRDRGTDTQYF. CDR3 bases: TGTGCCAGCAGTAGGGACAGAGGCACAGATACGCAGTATTTT.

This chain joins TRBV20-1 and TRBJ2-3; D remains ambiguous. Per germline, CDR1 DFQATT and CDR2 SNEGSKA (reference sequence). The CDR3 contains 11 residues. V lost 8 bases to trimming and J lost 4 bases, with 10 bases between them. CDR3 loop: CSCSFPDTQYF. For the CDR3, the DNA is TGCAGTTGTAGTTTTCCAGATACGCAGTATTTT.

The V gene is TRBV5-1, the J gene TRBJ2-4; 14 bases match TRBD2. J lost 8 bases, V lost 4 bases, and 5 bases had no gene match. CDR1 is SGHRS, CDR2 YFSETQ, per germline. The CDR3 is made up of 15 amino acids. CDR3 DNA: TGCGCCAGCAGCCCGACTAGCGGGGGGGGGCACATTCAGTACTTC. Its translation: CASSPTSGGGHIQYF.

The CDR3 region has the DNA TGTGCCAGTAATCAGGGGGCCCAGCCCTCCACCGGGGAGCTGTTTTTT. Amino acids: CASNQGAQPSTGELFF. The rearrangement joins TRBV19 to TRBJ2-2, with 8 bases identical to TRBD1. CDR3 length equals 16 residues. The ends lost 7 bases at V and 4 bases at J; junction bases unmatched: 11. The germline gives CDR1 LNHDA, CDR2 SQIVND (reference sequence).

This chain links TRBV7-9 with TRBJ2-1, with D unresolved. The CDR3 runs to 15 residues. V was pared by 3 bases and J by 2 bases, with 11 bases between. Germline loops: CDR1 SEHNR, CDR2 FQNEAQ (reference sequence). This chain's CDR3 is CASSLAWGPYNEQFF. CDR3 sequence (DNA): TGTGCCAGCAGCTTGGCGTGGGGTCCCTACAATGAGCAGTTCTTC.